One sample yielded the 3 T cell receptor beta chains listed below, sequenced in a study of CD8 T cells in Susac syndrome. Random hexamers served to reverse transcribe roughly 0.45 to 1 ug RNA. TCRdb reanalysed the immunoSEQ multiplex PCR reads using MiXCR and keeps one entry per CDR3 protein. The sample has about 110,000 distinct CDR3 sequences; around 94% are singletons. The specimen was CD8+ T cells from PBMCs. The receptors derive from a human donor with Susac syndrome.

The gene calls are TRBV21-1 and TRBJ2-5. TRBV21-1 is a recognized pseudogene. This CDR3 region has 13 residues. The CDR3: CASSKNHRETQYF. In DNA, the CDR3 is TGTGCCAGCAGCAAAAACCACCGGGAGACCCAGTACTTC.

This sequence joins TRBV7-3 and TRBJ2-1, with TRBD2 matching 8 bases. The germline V gene encodes CDR1 SGHTA and CDR2 FQGTGA. Trimming at V came to 4 bases and at J to 8 bases, leaving 10 bases not matched to a gene. The CDR3 spans 15 residues. Written as DNA, the CDR3 is TGTGCCAGCAGCTCCTCGGGTAGCGGGGCGGATGAGCAGTTCTTC. The encoded protein is CASSSSGSGADEQFF.

This chain uses TRBV7-9 with TRBJ2-2, with a possible D match to TRBD2 (5 bases). Germline V gene sequence: CDR1 SEHNR, CDR2 FQNEAQ (reference sequence). V gave up 5 bases and J gave up 4 bases, with 11 bases separating them. The CDR3 is 14 residues long. The CDR3 reads CASSLTLGTGELFF. The CDR3 coding sequence is TGTGCCAGCAGCCTGACACTAGGCACCGGGGAGCTGTTTTTT.